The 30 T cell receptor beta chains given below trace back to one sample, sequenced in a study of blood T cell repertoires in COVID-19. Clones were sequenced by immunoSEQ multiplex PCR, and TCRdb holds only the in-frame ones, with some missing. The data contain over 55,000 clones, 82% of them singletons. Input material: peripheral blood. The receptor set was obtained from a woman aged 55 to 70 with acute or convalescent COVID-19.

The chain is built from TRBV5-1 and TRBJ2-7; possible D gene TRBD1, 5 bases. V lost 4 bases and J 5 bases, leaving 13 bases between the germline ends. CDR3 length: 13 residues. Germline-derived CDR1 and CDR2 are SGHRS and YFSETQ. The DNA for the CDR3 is TGCGCCAGCAGCCAGGACATTTCCCACGAGCAGTACTTC. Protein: CASSQDISHEQYF.

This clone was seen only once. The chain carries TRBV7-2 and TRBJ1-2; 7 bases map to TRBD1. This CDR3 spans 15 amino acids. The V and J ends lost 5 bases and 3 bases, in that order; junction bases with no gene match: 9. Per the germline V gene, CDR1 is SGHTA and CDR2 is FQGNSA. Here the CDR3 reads CASSPSTGQDYGYTF. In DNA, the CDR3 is TGTGCCAGCAGCCCCTCGACAGGGCAAGACTATGGCTACACCTTC.

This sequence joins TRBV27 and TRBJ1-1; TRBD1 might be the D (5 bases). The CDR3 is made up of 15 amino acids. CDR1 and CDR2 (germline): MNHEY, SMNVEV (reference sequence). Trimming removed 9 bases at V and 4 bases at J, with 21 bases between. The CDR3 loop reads CASKSPRGSGTEAFF. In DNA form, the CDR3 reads TGTGCCAGTAAGAGCCCGCGGGGCAGTGGCACTGAAGCTTTCTTT.

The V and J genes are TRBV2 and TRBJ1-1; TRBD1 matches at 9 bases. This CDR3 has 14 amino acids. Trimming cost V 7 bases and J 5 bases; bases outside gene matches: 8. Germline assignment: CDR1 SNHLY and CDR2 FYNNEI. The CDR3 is CASTPTGGGTEAFF. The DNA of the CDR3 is TGTGCCAGCACCCCGACAGGGGGAGGTACTGAAGCTTTCTTT. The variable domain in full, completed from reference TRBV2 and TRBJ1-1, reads EPEVTQTPSHQVTQMGQEVILRCVPISNHLYFYWYRQILGQKVEFLVSFYNNEISEKSEIFDDQFSVERPDGSNFTLKIRSTKLEDSAMYFCASTPTGGGTEAFFGQGTRLTVV.

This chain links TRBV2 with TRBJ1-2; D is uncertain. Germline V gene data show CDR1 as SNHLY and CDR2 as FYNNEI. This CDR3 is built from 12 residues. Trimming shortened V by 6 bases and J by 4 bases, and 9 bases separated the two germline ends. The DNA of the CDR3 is TGTGCCAGCAGGACTATCGGCTATGGCTACACCTTC. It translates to CASRTIGYGYTF.

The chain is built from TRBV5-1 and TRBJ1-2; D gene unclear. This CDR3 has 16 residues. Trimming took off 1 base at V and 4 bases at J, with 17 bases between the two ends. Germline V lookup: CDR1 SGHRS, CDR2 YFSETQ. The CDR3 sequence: CASSLNVSPPRYGYTF. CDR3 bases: TGCGCCAGCAGCTTGAATGTCTCACCCCCGCGCTATGGCTACACCTTC.

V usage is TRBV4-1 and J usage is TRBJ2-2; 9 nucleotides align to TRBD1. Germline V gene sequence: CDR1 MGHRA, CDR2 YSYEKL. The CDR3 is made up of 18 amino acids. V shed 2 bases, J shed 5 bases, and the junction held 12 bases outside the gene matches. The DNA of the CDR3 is TGCGCCAGCAGCCAATCTACTCCGGACAGGGGCCGAACCGGGGAGCTGTTTTTT. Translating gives CASSQSTPDRGRTGELFF.

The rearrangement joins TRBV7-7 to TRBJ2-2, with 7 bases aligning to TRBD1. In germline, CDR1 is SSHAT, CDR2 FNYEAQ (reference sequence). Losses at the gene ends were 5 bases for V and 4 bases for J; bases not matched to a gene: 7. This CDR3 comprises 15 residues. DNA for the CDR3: TGTGCCAGCAGCCGTAACGCAGGGGGCACCGGGGAGCTGTTTTTT. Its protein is CASSRNAGGTGELFF.

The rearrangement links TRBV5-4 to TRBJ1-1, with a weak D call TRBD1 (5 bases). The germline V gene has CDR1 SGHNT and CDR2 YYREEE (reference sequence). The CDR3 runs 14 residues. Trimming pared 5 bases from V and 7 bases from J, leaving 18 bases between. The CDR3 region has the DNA TGTGCCAGCAGGTTTGTGGTCAGGGCGTGTGAAGCTTTCTTT. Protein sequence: CASRFVVRACEAFF.

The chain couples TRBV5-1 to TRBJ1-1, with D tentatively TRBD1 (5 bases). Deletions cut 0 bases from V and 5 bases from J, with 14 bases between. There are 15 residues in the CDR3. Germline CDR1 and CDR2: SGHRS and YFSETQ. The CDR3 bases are TGCGCCAGCAGCTTGGGGCCAGGGATAGAAACTGAAGCTTTCTTT. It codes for CASSLGPGIETEAFF.

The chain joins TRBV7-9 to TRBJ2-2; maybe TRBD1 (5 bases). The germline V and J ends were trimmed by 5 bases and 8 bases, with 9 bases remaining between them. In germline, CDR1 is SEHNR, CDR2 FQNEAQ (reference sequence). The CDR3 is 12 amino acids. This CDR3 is CASSPGIGELFF. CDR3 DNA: TGTGCCAGCAGCCCAGGGATTGGGGAGCTGTTTTTT.

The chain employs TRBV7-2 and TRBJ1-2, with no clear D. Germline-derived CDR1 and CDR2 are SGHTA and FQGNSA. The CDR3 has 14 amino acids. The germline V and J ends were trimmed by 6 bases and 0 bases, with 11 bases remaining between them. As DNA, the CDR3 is TGTGCCAGCAGTTTCGACGGAGCTAACTATGGCTACACCTTC. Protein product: CASSFDGANYGYTF.

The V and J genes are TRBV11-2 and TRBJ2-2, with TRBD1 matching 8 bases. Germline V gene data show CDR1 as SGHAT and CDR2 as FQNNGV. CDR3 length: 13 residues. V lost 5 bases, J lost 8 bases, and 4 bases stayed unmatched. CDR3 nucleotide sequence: TGTGCCAGCAGCCAGGGGGCATTGGGGGAGCTGTTTTTT. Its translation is CASSQGALGELFF.

CDR3 bases: TGTGCCAGCAGTCCGAGCCTGAACACTGAAGCTTTCTTT. Translation: CASSPSLNTEAFF. The chain employs TRBV6-5 and TRBJ1-1; the D is unclear. Germline V gene lookup returns CDR1 MNHEY and CDR2 SVGAGI. V lost 5 bases to trimming and J lost 0 bases, with 7 bases between them. There are 13 residues in the CDR3.

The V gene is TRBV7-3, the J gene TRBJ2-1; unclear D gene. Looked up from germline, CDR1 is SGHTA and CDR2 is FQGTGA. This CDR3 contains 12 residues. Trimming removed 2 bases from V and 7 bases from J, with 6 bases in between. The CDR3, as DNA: TGTGCCAGCAGCTTAGGGCAGAATGAGCAGTTCTTC. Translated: CASSLGQNEQFF.

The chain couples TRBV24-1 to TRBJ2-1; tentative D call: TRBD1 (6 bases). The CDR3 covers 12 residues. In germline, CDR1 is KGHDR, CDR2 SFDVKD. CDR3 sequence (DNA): TGTGCGAACAGGGCGATTTACAATGAGCAGTTCTTC. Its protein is CANRAIYNEQFF.

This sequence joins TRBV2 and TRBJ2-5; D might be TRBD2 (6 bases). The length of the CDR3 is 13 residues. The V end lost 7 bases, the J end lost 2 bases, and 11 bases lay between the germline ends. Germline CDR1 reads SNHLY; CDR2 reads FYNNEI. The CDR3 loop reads CASMLAPQETQYF. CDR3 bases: TGTGCCAGCATGCTAGCGCCTCAAGAGACCCAGTACTTC.

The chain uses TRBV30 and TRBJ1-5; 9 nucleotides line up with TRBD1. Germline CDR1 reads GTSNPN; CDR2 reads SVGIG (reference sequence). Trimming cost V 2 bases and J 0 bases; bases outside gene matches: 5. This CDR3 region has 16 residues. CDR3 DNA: TGTGCCTGGAGTTCGACAGGGGGATATAGCAATCAGCCCCAGCATTTT. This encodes CAWSSTGGYSNQPQHF.

The chain's CDR3 is CASSPDREQFF. In DNA, the CDR3 is TGTGCCAGCTCACCTGACAGGGAGCAGTTCTTC. The chain joins TRBV18 to TRBJ2-1, with D possibly being TRBD1 (6 bases). The CDR3 is 11 amino acids. CDR1 and CDR2 from the germline V gene are KGHSH and LQKENI. The V end lost 3 bases, the J end lost 10 bases, and 7 bases lay between the germline ends.

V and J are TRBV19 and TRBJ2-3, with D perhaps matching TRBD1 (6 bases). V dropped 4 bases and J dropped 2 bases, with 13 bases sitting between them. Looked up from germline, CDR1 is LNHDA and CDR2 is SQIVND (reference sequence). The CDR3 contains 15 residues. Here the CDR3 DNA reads TGTGCCAGTAGTAGAACACAGGGAATCACAGATACGCAGTATTTT. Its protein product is CASSRTQGITDTQYF.

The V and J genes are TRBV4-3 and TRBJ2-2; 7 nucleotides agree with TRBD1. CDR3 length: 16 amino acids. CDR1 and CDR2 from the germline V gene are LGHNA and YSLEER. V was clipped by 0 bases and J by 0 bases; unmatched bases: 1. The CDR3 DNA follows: TGCGCCAGCAGCCAAGACAGGGGGACGAACACCGGGGAGCTGTTTTTT. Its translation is CASSQDRGTNTGELFF.

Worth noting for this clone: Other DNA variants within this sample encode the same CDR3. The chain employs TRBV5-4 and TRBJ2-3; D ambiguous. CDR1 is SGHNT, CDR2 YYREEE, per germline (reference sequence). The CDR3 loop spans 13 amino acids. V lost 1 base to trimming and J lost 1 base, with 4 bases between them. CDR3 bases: TGTGCCAGCAGCTTGTCGGGCACAGATACGCAGTATTTT. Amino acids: CASSLSGTDTQYF.

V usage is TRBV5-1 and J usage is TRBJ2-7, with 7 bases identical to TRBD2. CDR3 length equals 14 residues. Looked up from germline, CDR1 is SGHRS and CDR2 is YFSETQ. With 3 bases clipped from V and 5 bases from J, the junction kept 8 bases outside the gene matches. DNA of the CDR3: TGCGCCAGCAGCTCCCTGGGGGGGGTCAACGAGCAGTACTTC. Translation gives CASSSLGGVNEQYF.

In DNA form, the CDR3 reads TGTGCCAGCAGTCCCCGGACAGCGAACACCGGGGAGCTGTTTTTT. Translating gives CASSPRTANTGELFF. The rearrangement uses TRBV27 and TRBJ2-2; tentatively, D is TRBD1 (6 bases). The germline V gene encodes CDR1 MNHEY and CDR2 SMNVEV (reference sequence). This CDR3 has 15 residues. Trimming removed 5 bases at V and 0 bases at J, with 10 bases between.

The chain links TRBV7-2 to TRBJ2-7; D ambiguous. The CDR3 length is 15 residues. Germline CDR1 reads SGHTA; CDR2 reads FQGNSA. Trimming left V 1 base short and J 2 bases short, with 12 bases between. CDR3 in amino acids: CASSLGPLNPYEQYF. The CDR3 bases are TGTGCCAGCAGCTTAGGGCCTTTGAACCCCTACGAGCAGTACTTC.

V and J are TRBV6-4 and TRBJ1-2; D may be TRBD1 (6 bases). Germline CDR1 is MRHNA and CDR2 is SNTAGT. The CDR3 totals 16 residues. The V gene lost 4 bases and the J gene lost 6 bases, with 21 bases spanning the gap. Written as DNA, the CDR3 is TGTGCCAGCAGTGCTTCGGGTACAGGGATATCACATGGCTACACCTTC. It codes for CASSASGTGISHGYTF.

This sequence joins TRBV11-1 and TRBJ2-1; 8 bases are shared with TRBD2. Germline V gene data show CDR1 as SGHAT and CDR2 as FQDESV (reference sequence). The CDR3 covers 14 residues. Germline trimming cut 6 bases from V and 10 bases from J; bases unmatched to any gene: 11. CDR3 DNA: TGTGCCAGCAGTTACAGCGGGGGTACCACGGAGCAGTTCTTC. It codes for CASSYSGGTTEQFF.

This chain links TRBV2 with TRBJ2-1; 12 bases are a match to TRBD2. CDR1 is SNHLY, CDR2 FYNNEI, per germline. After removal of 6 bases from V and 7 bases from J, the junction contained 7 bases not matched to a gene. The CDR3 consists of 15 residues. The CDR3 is CASRALAGGFNEQFF. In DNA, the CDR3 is TGTGCCAGCAGAGCGCTAGCGGGGGGGTTTAATGAGCAGTTCTTC.

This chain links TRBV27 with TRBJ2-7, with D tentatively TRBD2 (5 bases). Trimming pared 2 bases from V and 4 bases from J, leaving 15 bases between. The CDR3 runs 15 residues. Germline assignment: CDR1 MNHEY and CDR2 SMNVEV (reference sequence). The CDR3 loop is CASSLGGGVFYEQYF. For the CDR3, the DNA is TGTGCCAGCAGTTTAGGAGGTGGGGTTTTTTACGAGCAGTACTTC.

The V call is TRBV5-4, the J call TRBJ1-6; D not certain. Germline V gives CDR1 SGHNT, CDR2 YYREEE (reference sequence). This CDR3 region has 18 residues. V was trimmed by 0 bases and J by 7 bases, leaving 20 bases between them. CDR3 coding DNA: TGTGCCAGCAGCTTGGCCGGGCAGTCCCCCACGGGGAATTCACCCCTCCACTTT. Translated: CASSLAGQSPTGNSPLHF. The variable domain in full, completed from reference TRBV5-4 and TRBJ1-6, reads ETGVTQSPTHLIKTRGQQVTLRCSSQSGHNTVSWYQQALGQGPQFIFQYYREEENGRGNFPPRFSGLQFPNYSSELNVNALELDDSALYLCASSLAGQSPTGNSPLHFGNGTRLTVT.